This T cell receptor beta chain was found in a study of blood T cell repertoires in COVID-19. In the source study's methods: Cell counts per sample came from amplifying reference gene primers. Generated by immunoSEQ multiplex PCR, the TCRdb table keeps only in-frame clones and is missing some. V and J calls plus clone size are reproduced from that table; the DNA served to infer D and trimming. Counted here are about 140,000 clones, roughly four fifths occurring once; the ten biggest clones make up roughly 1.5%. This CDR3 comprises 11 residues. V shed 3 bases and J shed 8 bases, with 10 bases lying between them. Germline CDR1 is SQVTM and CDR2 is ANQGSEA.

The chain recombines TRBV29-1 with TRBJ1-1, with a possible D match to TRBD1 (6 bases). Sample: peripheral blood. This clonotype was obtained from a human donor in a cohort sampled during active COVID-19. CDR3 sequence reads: CSVEGATEAFF. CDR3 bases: TGCAGCGTTGAGGGGGCAACGGAAGCTTTCTTT.